This T cell receptor (beta chain) was sequenced during a study of monozygotic twins with inflammatory bowel disease. Study conclusions and caveats: IBD patients exhibited fewer clonotypes shared with other individuals than healthy twins, particularly with disease activity.

Each of the TCR libraries took about 3,500 ng of total RNA. UMIs that included a 6-nucleotide sample barcode were added by template switching, which took place during cDNA synthesis. With the 5' RACE reads reprocessed, TCRdb shows one record per CDR3 protein and no DNA. The sample data list about 450,000 distinct CDR3 sequences. Each donor gave over 2 ml of peripheral blood. CDR1 is SGHRS, CDR2 YFSETQ, per germline. The CDR3 sequence is 16 residues long. A word on this clonotype: What it binds is not known.

The sample comprised blood. The chain recombines TRBV5-1 with TRBJ2-1. This TCR was recovered from a human donor with ulcerative colitis or Crohn's disease, or a healthy co-twin of an affected twin (not recorded which). CDR3 amino acids: CASSLAAGGAYNEQFF.